This T cell receptor beta chain is drawn from a study of blood T cell repertoires in COVID-19. Study at large: T cells, B-cell-depleted T cells, or PBMCs provided the cDNA or gDNA that served as material.

As originally analysed: The assay estimated nucleated cells by amplifying reference gene primers. The assay was immunoSEQ multiplex PCR, and TCRdb's table has in-frame clones only and misses some. V and J calls plus clone size are reproduced from that table; the DNA served to infer D and trimming. The data contain 250,000 or so clones, 80% to 90% of them singletons. The CDR3 contains 14 residues. The trim removed 8 bases at V and 4 bases at J, leaving 6 bases unmatched. The germline V gene encodes CDR1 MNHEY and CDR2 SVGAGI. The rearrangement links TRBV6-5 to TRBJ1-4; 8 nucleotides agree with TRBD1. Sequencing was done on a sample of peripheral blood. The receptor comes from a man aged 25-40 years with active or convalescent COVID-19. For the CDR3, the DNA is TGTGCCAGCCGCGGGGGACAGGATAATGAAAAACTGTTTTTT. It specifies CASRGGQDNEKLFF.